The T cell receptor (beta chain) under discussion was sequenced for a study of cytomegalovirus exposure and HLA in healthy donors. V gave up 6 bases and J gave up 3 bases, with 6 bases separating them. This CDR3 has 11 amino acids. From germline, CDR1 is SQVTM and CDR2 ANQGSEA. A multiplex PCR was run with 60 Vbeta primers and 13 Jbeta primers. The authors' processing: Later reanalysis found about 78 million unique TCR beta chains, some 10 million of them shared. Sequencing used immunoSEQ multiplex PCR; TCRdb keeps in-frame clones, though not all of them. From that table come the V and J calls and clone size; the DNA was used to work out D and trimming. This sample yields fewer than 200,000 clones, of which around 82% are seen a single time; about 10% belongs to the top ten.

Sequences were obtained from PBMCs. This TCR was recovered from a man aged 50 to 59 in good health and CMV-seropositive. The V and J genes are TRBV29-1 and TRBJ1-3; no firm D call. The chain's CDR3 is CSVDIGNTIYF. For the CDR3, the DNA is TGCAGCGTCGACATTGGAAACACCATATATTTT. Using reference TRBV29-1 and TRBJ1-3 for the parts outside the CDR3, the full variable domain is SAVISQKPSRDICQRGTSLTIQCQVDSQVTMMFWYRQQPGQSLTLIATANQGSEATYESGFVIDKFPISRPNLTFSTLTVSNMSPEDSSIYLCSVDIGNTIYFGEGSWLTVV.